A single sample is the source of the 21 T cell receptor beta chains below, sequenced in a study of T-cell reconstitution after alpha-beta-depleted transplantation in children. Unique molecular identifiers tagged the TCRbeta library. TCRdb fed the PCR reads into MiXCR, producing one record per CDR3 protein. The table has just over 950,000 distinct CDR3 sequences, roughly 31% seen once. The material sequenced was PBMCs, mostly from graft donor cells, taken 360 days after TCRalphabeta/CD19-depleted stem cell transplant. The receptors shown here come from a boy less than two years old who had a stem cell transplant for SCID, so the T cells may come from the graft donor.

This clonotype was seen a few times. This chain joins TRBV3-1 and TRBJ2-7; D unresolved. Germline V lookup: CDR1 LGHDT, CDR2 YNNKEL (reference sequence). The CDR3 contains 15 residues. Trimming shortened V by 0 bases and J by 2 bases, and 11 bases separated the two germline ends. DNA of the CDR3: TGTGCCAGCAGCCAAGAGGACCCCGGAGCCTACGAGCAGTACTTC. The encoded protein is CASSQEDPGAYEQYF.

This clonotype was found a few times. The CDR3 DNA is TGTGCCAGCAGCCCGCCCGGGACAGCAAAAACCTACGAGCAGTACTTC. Amino acid sequence: CASSPPGTAKTYEQYF. V and J are TRBV7-9 and TRBJ2-7; 7 nucleotides agree with TRBD1. This CDR3 is built from 16 residues. CDR1 is SEHNR and CDR2 is FQNEAQ in the germline V gene (reference sequence). Unmatched junction bases numbered 12, after V lost 5 bases and J lost 2 bases. Looking up the rest from reference TRBV7-9 and TRBJ2-7 gives the full variable domain: DTGVSQNPRHKITKRGQNVTFRCDPISEHNRLYWYRQTLGQGPEFLTYFQNEAQLEKSRLLSDRFSAERPKGSFSTLEIQRTEQGDSAMYLCASSPPGTAKTYEQYFGPGTRLTVT.

This clonotype was picked up one time. The chain uses TRBV20-1 and TRBJ1-1, with TRBD1 as a possible D gene (6 bases). The CDR3 consists of 13 residues. Trimming took off 6 bases at V and 4 bases at J, with 15 bases between the two ends. Germline V gives CDR1 DFQATT, CDR2 SNEGSKA (reference sequence). In DNA form, the CDR3 reads TGCAGTGCGAAGGGACACTCGATCACTGAAGCTTTCTTT. Translating it yields CSAKGHSITEAFF.

The chain has TRBV12-3 or TRBV12-4 and TRBJ1-1; D call uncertain. V was shortened by 3 bases and J by 1 base, with 12 bases between the two germline ends. The CDR3 contains 15 residues. CDR3 nucleotide sequence: TGTGCCAGCAGTTTTCGAGCGGCCTCGAACACTGAAGCTTTCTTT. Amino acids: CASSFRAASNTEAFF.

The chain couples TRBV2 to TRBJ2-5; unclear D gene. V was pared by 5 bases and J by 8 bases, with 21 bases between. The V gene's germline CDR1 is SNHLY and CDR2 FYNNEI. The CDR3 totals 15 residues. The chain's CDR3 is CASSTTLVLRETQYF. In nucleotides, the CDR3 is TGTGCCAGCAGTACCACTTTGGTCCTAAGAGAAACCCAGTACTTC.

This clonotype was counted a few times. This chain links TRBV5-4 with TRBJ1-2; D remains unclear. CDR3 size: 12 residues. The V gene's germline CDR1 is SGHNT and CDR2 YYREEE (reference sequence). Trimming removed 4 bases at V and 4 bases at J, with 8 bases between. Here the CDR3 DNA reads TGTGCCAGCAGCCCTGACGGCTATGGCTACACCTTC. It codes for CASSPDGYGYTF.

The sample holds many counts of this clonotype. The chain has TRBV5-1 and TRBJ2-1; possible D gene TRBD2, 5 bases. Trimming removed 5 bases at V and 3 bases at J, with 15 bases between. Germline V gene sequence: CDR1 SGHRS, CDR2 YFSETQ. CDR3 length: 15 amino acids. The CDR3, as DNA: TGCGCCAGCAGTCGAGGGCTAGTTGACTACAATGAGCAGTTCTTC. Its translation is CASSRGLVDYNEQFF.

This clonotype was counted ten times or more. The rearrangement links TRBV5-1 to TRBJ2-2, with D uncertain. The ends were cut back, 0 bases at V and 1 base at J, with 7 bases in the middle. Germline V gene lookup returns CDR1 SGHRS and CDR2 YFSETQ. The CDR3 loop spans 15 amino acids. The CDR3 nucleotides read TGCGCCAGCAGCTTGGCGCAGAAGAACACCGGGGAGCTGTTTTTT. The encoded protein is CASSLAQKNTGELFF.

V usage is TRBV5-5 and J usage is TRBJ2-5; TRBD2 is a possible D gene (6 bases). Between the trimmed V and J ends, which lost 6 bases and 4 bases, there was a span of 22 bases. CDR3 length equals 16 residues. Germline V lookup: CDR1 SGHKS, CDR2 YYEKEE (reference sequence). CDR3: CASITLPGVRRETQYF. The CDR3 DNA reads TGTGCCAGCATCACACTGCCGGGGGTTCGCCGAGAGACCCAGTACTTC.

V is TRBV7-2 and J is TRBJ2-3; 8 bases match TRBD2. The CDR3 is 15 amino acids. CDR1 and CDR2 (germline): SGHTA, FQGNSA. J gave up 4 bases and V 2 bases, and 5 bases lay outside the gene matches. The CDR3 loop is CASSLTGGPPDTQYF. As DNA, the CDR3 is TGTGCCAGCAGCTTAACGGGGGGGCCACCAGATACGCAGTATTTT.

This clonotype has more than one count but fewer than ten. The chain uses TRBV4-1 and TRBJ2-7; weak D call: TRBD2 (6 bases). The CDR3 contains 17 residues. Germline V CDR1 and CDR2: MGHRA, YSYEKL. V dropped 1 base and J dropped 1 base, with 17 bases sitting between them. CDR3 sequence reads: CASSQALGEVQSYEQYF. The CDR3 nucleotides read TGCGCCAGCAGCCAAGCCTTAGGGGAGGTGCAATCCTACGAGCAGTACTTC.

The chain carries TRBV7-2 and TRBJ2-7, with 7 bases identical to TRBD1. From germline, CDR1 is SGHTA and CDR2 FQGNSA. This CDR3 comprises 13 residues. V gave up 1 base and J gave up 6 bases; unmatched junction bases: 3. DNA of the CDR3: TGTGCCAGCAGCTTAGGGAGACAGGGCGAGCAGTACTTC. It encodes CASSLGRQGEQYF. Full variable domain (outside the CDR3, taken from reference TRBV7-2 and TRBJ2-7): GAGVSQSPSNKVTEKGKDVELRCDPISGHTALYWYRQSLGQGLEFLIYFQGNSAPDKSGLPSDRFSAERTGGSVSTLTIQRTQQEDSAVYLCASSLGRQGEQYFGPGTRLTVT.

The gene calls are TRBV12-5 and TRBJ2-3, with 9 positions matching TRBD1. CDR1 is LGHNT and CDR2 is FRNRAP in the germline V gene. The CDR3 consists of 15 residues. V gave up 5 bases and J gave up 1 base; unmatched junction bases: 4. CDR3 in DNA: TGTGCTAGTGGTCCTTGGACAGGGGGCACAGATACGCAGTATTTT. It codes for CASGPWTGGTDTQYF.

This clonotype has at least ten counts. J is TRBJ2-5 and V is TRBV30; D is uncertain. The CDR3 is made up of 11 amino acids. CDR1 is GTSNPN and CDR2 is SVGIG in the germline V gene (reference sequence). V was trimmed by 0 bases and J by 5 bases, leaving 4 bases between them. CDR3 region: CAWSVGETQYF. The CDR3 nucleotides are TGTGCCTGGAGTGTAGGTGAGACCCAGTACTTC.

The V call is TRBV6-5, the J call TRBJ2-6; D is perhaps TRBD1 (5 bases). V dropped 3 bases and J dropped 0 bases, with 12 bases sitting between them. The CDR3 has 17 residues. The germline gives CDR1 MNHEY, CDR2 SVGAGI. The CDR3 DNA reads TGTGCCAGCAGTTATGACAGCCTCCCCTCTGGGGCCAACGTCCTGACTTTC. Its translation is CASSYDSLPSGANVLTF.

This clonotype has only a few counts. V is TRBV5-1 and J is TRBJ2-7; either TRBD1 or TRBD2 may fit D (6 bases each). The germline V gene has CDR1 SGHRS and CDR2 YFSETQ. The CDR3 is made up of 15 amino acids. V gave up 4 bases and J gave up 5 bases, with 19 bases separating them. CDR3 nucleotide sequence: TGCGCCAGCAGCGCTGGGGGGCTATCCTTGGACGAGCAGTACTTC. This translates into CASSAGGLSLDEQYF.

This clonotype was found a few times. This rearrangement joins TRBV15 to TRBJ2-3; D not certain. With 5 bases removed from V and 2 bases from J, the gap between germline ends came to 5 bases. The length of the CDR3 is 12 residues. The V gene's germline CDR1 is LNHNV and CDR2 YYDKDF (reference sequence). CDR3 amino acids: CATSSITDTQYF. The CDR3 nucleotides are TGTGCCACCAGCTCCATCACAGATACGCAGTATTTT.

The chain carries TRBV28 and TRBJ1-2; D ambiguous. The germline CDR1 and CDR2 sequences are MDHEN and SYDVKM. Between the trimmed V and J ends, which lost 3 bases and 6 bases, there was a span of 14 bases. The CDR3 contains 14 residues. CDR3 nucleotides: TGTGCCAGCAGTTTGAAGGGAGGGTGGGATGGCTACACCTTC. As protein: CASSLKGGWDGYTF.

This rearrangement joins TRBV15 to TRBJ2-3, with D maybe TRBD1 (5 bases). CDR1 LNHNV and CDR2 YYDKDF come from the germline V gene (reference sequence). The CDR3 runs 15 residues. V shed 2 bases and J shed 1 base, with 10 bases lying between them. DNA of the CDR3: TGTGCCACCAGCAGACAGGGCATTCGCACAGATACGCAGTATTTT. Encoded protein: CATSRQGIRTDTQYF.

The chain is built from TRBV18 and TRBJ1-1; tentative D call: TRBD1 (5 bases). From germline, CDR1 is KGHSH and CDR2 LQKENI. This CDR3 spans 14 amino acids. V was shortened by 4 bases and J by 3 bases, with 12 bases between the two germline ends. In nucleotides, the CDR3 is TGTGCCAGCTCACTCGGGACGGAGTACACTGAAGCTTTCTTT. Its translation: CASSLGTEYTEAFF.

The chain recombines TRBV12-3 or TRBV12-4 with TRBJ2-1, with a weak D call TRBD2 (6 bases). The germline V and J ends were trimmed by 5 bases and 6 bases, with 23 bases remaining between them. This CDR3 has 17 residues. The CDR3 is CASSVPRVGPEGNEQFF. CDR3 DNA sequence: TGTGCCAGCAGTGTCCCCCGGGTCGGGCCGGAGGGCAATGAGCAGTTCTTC.